This T cell receptor beta chain was recovered during a study of blood T cell repertoires in COVID-19. Study summary: The origin of the acute and convalescent COVID-19 samples was the United States, Italy and Spain. PBMCs, B-cell-depleted T cells, or T cells provided the cDNA or gDNA that made up the material.

In the case of this clone: In the same sample, other DNA sequences code for this CDR3.

As processed by the authors: Researchers report that nucleated cell counts were estimated from reference gene primer amplification. The method was immunoSEQ multiplex PCR; TCRdb's version includes in-frame clones alone and lacks a portion of them. V and J calls plus clone size are reproduced from that table; the DNA served to infer D and trimming. The sample has over 200,000 clones, 84% seen once. Germline loops: CDR1 LGHDT, CDR2 YNNKEL (reference sequence). With 1 base removed from V and 6 bases from J, the gap between germline ends came to 6 bases. CDR3 length equals 13 residues. This sequence was found in a woman aged 45-60 years with active or convalescent COVID-19. The sample comprised peripheral blood. The chain couples TRBV3-1 (or the pseudogene TRBV3-2) to TRBJ1-4; D is unresolved. CDR3 nucleotides: TGTGCCAGCAGCCAAGGCGGGGATGAAAAACTGTTTTTT. This encodes CASSQGGDEKLFF.